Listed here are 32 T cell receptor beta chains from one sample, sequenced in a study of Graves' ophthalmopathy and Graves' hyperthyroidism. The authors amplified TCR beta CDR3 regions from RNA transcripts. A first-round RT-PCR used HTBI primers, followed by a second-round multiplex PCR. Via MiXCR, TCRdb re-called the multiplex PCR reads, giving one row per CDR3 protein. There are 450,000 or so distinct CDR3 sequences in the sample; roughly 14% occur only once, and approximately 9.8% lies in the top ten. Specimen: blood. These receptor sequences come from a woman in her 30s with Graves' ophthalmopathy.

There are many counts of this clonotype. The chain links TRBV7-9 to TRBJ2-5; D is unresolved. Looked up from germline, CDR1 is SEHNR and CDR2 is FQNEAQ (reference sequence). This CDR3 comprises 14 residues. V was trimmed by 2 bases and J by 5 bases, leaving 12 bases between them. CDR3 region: CASSLMTAWETQYF. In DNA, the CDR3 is TGTGCCAGCAGCTTAATGACTGCCTGGGAGACCCAGTACTTC.

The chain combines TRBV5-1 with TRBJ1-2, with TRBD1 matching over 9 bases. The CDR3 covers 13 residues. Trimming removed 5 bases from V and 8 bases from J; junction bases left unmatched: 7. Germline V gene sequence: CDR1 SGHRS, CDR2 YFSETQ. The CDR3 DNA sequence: TGCGCCAGCAGGGACAGGGGTCGCGAAGGCTACACCTTC. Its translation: CASRDRGREGYTF.

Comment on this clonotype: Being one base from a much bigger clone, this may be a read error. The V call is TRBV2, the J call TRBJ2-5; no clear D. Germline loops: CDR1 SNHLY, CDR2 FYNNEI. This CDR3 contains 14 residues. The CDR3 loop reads CASSEGLWLEIQYF. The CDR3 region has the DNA TGTGCCAGCAGTGAAGGTCTTTGGTTGGAGATCCAGTACTTC.

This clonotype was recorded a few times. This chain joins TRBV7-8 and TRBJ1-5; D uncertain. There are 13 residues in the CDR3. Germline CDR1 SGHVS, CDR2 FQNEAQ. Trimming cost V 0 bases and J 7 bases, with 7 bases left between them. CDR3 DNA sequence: TGTGCCAGCAGCTTAGCGCGGGAACAGCCCCAGCATTTT. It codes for CASSLAREQPQHF.

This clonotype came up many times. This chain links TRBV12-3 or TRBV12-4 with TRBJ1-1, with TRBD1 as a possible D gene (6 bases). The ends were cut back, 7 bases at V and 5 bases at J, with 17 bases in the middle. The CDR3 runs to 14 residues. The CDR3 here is CASKPRGGMTEAFF. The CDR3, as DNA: TGTGCCAGCAAACCTAGAGGGGGGATGACTGAAGCTTTCTTT.

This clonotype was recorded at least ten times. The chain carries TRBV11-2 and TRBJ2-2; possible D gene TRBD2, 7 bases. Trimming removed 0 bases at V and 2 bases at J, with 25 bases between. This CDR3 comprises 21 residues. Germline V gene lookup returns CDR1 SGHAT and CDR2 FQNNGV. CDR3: CASSLDGLVGLRGPNTGELFF. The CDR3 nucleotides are TGTGCCAGCAGCTTAGACGGGCTAGTGGGCTTGCGGGGGCCTAACACCGGGGAGCTGTTTTTT.

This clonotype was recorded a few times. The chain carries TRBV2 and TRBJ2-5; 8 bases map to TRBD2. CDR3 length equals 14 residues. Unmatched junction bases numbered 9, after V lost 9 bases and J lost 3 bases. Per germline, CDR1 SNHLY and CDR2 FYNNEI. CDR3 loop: CARSRGTRKETQYF. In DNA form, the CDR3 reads TGTGCCAGGTCGAGGGGGACTAGAAAAGAGACCCAGTACTTC.

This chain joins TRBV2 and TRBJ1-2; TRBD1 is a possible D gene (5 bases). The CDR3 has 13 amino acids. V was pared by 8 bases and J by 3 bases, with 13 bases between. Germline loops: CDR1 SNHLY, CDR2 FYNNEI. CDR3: CASVPGPHYGYTF. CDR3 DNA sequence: TGTGCCAGCGTCCCAGGGCCGCACTATGGCTACACCTTC. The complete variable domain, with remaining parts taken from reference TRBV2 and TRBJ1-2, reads EPEVTQTPSHQVTQMGQEVILRCVPISNHLYFYWYRQILGQKVEFLVSFYNNEISEKSEIFDDQFSVERPDGSNFTLKIRSTKLEDSAMYFCASVPGPHYGYTFGSGTRLTVV.

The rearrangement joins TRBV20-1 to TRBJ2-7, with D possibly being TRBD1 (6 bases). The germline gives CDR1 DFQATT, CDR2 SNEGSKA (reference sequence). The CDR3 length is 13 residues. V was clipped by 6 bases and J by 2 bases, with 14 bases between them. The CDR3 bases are TGCAGTGCAAACCACAGGGAACCCTACGAGCAGTACTTC. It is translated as CSANHREPYEQYF.

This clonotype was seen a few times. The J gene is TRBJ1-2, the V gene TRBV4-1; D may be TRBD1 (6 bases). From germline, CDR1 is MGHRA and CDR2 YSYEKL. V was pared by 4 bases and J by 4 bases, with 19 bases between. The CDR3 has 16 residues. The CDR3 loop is CASSRRAGADGYGYTF. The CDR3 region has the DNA TGCGCCAGCAGCCGGCGCGCGGGGGCAGACGGCTATGGCTACACCTTC.

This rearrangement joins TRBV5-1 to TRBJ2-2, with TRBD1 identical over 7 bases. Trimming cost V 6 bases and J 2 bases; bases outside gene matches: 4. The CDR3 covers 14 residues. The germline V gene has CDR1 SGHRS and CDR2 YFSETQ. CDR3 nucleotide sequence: TGCGCCAGCAACCGGGACAGCAACACCGGGGAGCTGTTTTTT. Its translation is CASNRDSNTGELFF.

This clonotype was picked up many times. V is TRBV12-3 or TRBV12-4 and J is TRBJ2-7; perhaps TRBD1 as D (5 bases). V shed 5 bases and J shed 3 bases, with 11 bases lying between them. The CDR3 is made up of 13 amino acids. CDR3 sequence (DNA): TGTGCCAGCAGTCGACAGACAAGCTACGAGCAGTACTTC. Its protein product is CASSRQTSYEQYF.

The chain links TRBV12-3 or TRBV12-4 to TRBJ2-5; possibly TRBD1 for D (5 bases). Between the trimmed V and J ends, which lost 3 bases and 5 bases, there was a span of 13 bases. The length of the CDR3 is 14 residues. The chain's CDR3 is CASSFRSGWETQYF. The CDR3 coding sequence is TGTGCCAGCAGTTTCCGTTCAGGGTGGGAGACCCAGTACTTC.

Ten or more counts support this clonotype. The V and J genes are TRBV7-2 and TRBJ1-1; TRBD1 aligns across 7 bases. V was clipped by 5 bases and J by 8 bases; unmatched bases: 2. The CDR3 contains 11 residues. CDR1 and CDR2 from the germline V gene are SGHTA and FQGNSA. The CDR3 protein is CASSLTGEAFF. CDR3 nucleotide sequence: TGTGCCAGCAGCCTGACAGGGGAAGCTTTCTTT.

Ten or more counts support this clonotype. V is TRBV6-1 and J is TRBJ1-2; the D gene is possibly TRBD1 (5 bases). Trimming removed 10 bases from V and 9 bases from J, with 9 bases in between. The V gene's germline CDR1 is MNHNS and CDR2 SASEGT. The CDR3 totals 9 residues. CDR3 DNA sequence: TGTGCCACGTCGGGACGCTACACCTTC. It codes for CATSGRYTF.

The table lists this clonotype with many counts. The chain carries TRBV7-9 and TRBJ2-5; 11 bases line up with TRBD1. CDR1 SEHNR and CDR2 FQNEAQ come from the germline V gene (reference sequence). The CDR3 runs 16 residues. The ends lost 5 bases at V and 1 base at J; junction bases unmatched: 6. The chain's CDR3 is CASSDTGTGGQETQYF. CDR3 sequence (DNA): TGTGCCAGCAGCGACACCGGGACAGGGGGCCAAGAGACCCAGTACTTC.

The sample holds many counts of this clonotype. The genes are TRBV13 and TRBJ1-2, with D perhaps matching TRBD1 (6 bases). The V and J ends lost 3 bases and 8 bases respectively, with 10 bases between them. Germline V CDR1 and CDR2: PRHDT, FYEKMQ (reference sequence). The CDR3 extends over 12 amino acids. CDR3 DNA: TGTGCCAGCAGCTTCACAGGGAAAGGCTACACCTTC. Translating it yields CASSFTGKGYTF.

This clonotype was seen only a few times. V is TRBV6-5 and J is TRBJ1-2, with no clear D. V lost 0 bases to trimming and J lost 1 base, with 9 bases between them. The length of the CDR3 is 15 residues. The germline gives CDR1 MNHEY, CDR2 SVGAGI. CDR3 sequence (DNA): TGTGCCAGCAGTTACTCGCTCGGATATAACTATGGCTACACCTTC. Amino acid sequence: CASSYSLGYNYGYTF.

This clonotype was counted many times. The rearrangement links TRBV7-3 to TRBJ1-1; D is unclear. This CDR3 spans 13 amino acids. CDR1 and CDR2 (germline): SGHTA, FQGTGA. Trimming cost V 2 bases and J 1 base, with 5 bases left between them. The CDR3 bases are TGTGCCAGCAGCTTACTTTGGAACACTGAAGCTTTCTTT. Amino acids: CASSLLWNTEAFF.

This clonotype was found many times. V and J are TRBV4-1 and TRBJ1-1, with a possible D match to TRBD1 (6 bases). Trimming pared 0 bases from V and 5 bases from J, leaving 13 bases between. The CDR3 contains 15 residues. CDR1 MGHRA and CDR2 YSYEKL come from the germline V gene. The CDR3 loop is CASSQDRRGKTEAFF. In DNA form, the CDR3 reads TGCGCCAGCAGCCAAGATCGTAGGGGGAAAACTGAAGCTTTCTTT.

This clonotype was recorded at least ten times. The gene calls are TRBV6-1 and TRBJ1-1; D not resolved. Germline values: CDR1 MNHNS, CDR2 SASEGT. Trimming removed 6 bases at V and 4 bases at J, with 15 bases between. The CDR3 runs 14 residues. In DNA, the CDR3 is TGTGCCAGCAGCCCCGTTCGGAGGCCCACTGAAGCTTTCTTT. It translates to CASSPVRRPTEAFF.

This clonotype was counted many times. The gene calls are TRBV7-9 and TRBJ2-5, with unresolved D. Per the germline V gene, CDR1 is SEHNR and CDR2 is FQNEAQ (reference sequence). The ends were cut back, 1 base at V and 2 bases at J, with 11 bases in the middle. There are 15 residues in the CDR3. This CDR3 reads CASSLVQGYQETQYF. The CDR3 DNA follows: TGTGCCAGCAGCTTAGTCCAAGGGTATCAAGAGACCCAGTACTTC. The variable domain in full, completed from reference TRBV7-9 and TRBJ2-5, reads DTGVSQNPRHKITKRGQNVTFRCDPISEHNRLYWYRQTLGQGPEFLTYFQNEAQLEKSRLLSDRFSAERPKGSFSTLEIQRTEQGDSAMYLCASSLVQGYQETQYFGPGTRLLVL.

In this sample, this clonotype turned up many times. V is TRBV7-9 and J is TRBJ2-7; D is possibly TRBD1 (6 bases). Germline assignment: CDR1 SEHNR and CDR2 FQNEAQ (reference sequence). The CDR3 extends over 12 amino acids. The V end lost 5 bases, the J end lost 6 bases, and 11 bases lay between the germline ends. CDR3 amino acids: CASSQQGGEQYF. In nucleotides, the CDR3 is TGTGCCAGCAGCCAACAGGGCGGCGAGCAGTACTTC.

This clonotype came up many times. CDR3 bases: TGTGCCACCAGTGATTCTCGGGGTAATACTGAAGCTTTCTTT. Amino acid sequence: CATSDSRGNTEAFF. V and J are TRBV24-1 and TRBJ1-1, with D unclear. CDR1 KGHDR and CDR2 SFDVKD come from the germline V gene. V lost 2 bases, J lost 5 bases, and 11 bases lay in between. The CDR3 covers 14 residues.

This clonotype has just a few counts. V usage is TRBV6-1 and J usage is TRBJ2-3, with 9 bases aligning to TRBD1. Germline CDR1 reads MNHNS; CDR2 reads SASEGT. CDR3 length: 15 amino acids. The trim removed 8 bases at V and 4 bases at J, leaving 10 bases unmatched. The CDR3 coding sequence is TGTGCCAGCGCGATCCGGGACAGGGTCGCAGATACGCAGTATTTT. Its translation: CASAIRDRVADTQYF.

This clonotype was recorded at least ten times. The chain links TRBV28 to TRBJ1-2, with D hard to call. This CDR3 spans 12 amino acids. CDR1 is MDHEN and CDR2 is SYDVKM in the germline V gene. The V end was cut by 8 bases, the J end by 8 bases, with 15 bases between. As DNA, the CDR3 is TGTGCCAGCCGACCTCTGGAACGAGGCTACACCTTC. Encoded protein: CASRPLERGYTF.

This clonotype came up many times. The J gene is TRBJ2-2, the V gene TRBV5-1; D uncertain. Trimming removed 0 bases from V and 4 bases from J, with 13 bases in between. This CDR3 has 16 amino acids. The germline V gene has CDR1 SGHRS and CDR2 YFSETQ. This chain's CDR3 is CASSLGTLHITGELFF. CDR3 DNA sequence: TGCGCCAGCAGCTTGGGAACACTGCATATCACCGGGGAGCTGTTTTTT. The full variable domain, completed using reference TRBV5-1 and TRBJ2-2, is KAGVTQTPRYLIKTRGQQVTLSCSPISGHRSVSWYQQTPGQGLQFLFEYFSETQRNKGNFPGRFSGRQFSNSRSEMNVSTLELGDSALYLCASSLGTLHITGELFFGEGSRLTVL.

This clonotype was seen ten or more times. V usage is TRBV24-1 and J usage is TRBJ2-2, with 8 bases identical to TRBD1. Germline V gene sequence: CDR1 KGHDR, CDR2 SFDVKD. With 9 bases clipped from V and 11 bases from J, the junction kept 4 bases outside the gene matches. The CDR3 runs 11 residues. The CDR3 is CATQTGEELFF. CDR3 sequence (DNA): TGTGCCACCCAGACAGGGGAAGAGCTGTTTTTT.

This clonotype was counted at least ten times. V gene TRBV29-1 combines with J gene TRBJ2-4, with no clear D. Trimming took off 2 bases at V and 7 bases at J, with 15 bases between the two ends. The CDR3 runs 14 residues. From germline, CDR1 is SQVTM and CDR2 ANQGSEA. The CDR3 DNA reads TGCAGCGTTGAACAGTCGGTAGCAGGTAACATTCAGTACTTC. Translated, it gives CSVEQSVAGNIQYF.

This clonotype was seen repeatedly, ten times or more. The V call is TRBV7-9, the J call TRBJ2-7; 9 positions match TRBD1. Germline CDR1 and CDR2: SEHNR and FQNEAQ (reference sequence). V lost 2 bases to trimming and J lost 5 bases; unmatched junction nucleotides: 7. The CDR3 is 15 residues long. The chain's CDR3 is CASSLPRDRVDEQYF. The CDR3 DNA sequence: TGTGCCAGCAGCTTACCCCGGGACAGGGTCGACGAGCAGTACTTC. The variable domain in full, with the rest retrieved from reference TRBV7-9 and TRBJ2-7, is DTGVSQNPRHKITKRGQNVTFRCDPISEHNRLYWYRQTLGQGPEFLTYFQNEAQLEKSRLLSDRFSAERPKGSFSTLEIQRTEQGDSAMYLCASSLPRDRVDEQYFGPGTRLTVT.

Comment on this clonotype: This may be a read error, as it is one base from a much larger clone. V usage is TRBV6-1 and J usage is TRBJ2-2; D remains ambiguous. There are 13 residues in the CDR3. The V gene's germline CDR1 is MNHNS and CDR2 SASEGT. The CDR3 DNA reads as TGTTCCAGCAAGGCACAGACCACCGGGGAGCTGTTTTTT. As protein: CSSKAQTTGELFF.

The CDR3 bases are TGTGCCAGTAGTCCCGGGACAGGGGCTGTTCAGCCCCAGCATTTT. Amino acid sequence: CASSPGTGAVQPQHF. The chain has TRBV19 and TRBJ1-5; 10 positions match TRBD1. The CDR3 contains 15 residues. Germline CDR1 reads LNHDA; CDR2 reads SQIVND (reference sequence). V lost 5 bases to trimming and J lost 6 bases; unmatched junction nucleotides: 7.